This TCR beta chain is from a study of blood T cell repertoires in COVID-19. TCRdb's copy holds only in-frame clones and misses some; the assay was immunoSEQ multiplex PCR. The sample consists of around 200,000 clones, under 90% of them appearing once. Germline CDR1 and CDR2: MDHEN and SYDVKM. The CDR3 contains 12 residues. Trimming took off 8 bases at V and 3 bases at J, with 10 bases between the two ends. The sequenced sample was peripheral blood. The receptor's source is a woman in her 40s with active or convalescent COVID-19. J is TRBJ1-2 and V is TRBV28; D may be TRBD1 (6 bases). CDR3 DNA: TGTGCCAGCGAAGCAGGGGACTATGGCTACACCTTC. Its translation is CASEAGDYGYTF.